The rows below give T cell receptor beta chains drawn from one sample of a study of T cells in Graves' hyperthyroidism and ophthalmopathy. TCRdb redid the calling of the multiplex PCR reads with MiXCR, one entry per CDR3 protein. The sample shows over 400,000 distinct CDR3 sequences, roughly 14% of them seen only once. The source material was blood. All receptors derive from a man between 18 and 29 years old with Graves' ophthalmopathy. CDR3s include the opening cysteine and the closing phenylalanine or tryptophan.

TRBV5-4 CASSPPGQWTNTQYF
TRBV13 CASSLTLQGTNYGYTF
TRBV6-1 CASSLTLGEDTQYF
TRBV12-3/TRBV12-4 CASSTLDRRGQPQHF
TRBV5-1 CASSPGTEGYGYTF
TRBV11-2 CASSLDRQRETQYF
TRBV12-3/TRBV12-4 CASSSLLGKDTQYF
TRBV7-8 CASSLSPTGANTGELFF
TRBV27 CASGLGQGAYNEQFF
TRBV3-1 CASSRVLAGFQETQYF
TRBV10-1 CASSAWTGAATGELFF
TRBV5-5 CASSGGTGGGMNTEAFF
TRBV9 CASSVGQVGRTEAFF
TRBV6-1 CASKPQVPYEQYF
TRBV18 CASSNTGIHEQYF
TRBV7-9 CASSQDGTNEKLFF
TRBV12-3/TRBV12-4 CASSRGTSGIKSPDTQYF
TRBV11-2 CASSLDWGKQYF
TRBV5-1 CASSREVGGEQYF
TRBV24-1 CATSDPYRGIDTQYF
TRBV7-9 CASSLQGGMDQPQHF
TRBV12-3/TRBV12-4 CASSPILRLHNEQYF
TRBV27 CASSRPPGGLVVETQYF
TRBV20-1 CSARERYEQFF
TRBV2 CASMRTLWTDTQYF
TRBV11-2 CASSEMDRNNYGYTF
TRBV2 CASSQQGSNYGYTF
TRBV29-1 CSSDTYNEQFF
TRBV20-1 CSARGPEGPDTQYF